The T cell receptor (beta chain) described here comes from a study of cytomegalovirus exposure and HLA in healthy donors. Findings and caveats of the study: According to an earlier analysis, most TCR beta V segments yielded productive rearrangements about 90% or about 30% of the time.

The PCR was carried out with 60 Vbeta primers and 13 Jbeta primers. Assay used: immunoSEQ multiplex PCR; TCRdb lists only in-frame clones, some missing. This repertoire includes 35,000 to 50,000 clones. Of note for this clone: What it binds is not known.

The CDR3 extends over 17 amino acids. V was shortened by 1 base and J by 4 bases, with 17 bases between the two germline ends. The chain recombines TRBV6-7 with TRBJ1-3, with D possibly TRBD1 on 5 matching bases. TRBV6-7 qualifies as an ORF whose function is uncertain. Sequenced sample: PBMCs. The receptor was derived from a woman in her twenties or thirties in good health and CMV-seropositive. The CDR3 is CASSYLGPGLYGNTIYF. The CDR3 nucleotides read TGTGCCAGCAGTTACTTAGGGCCAGGGCTATACGGAAACACCATATATTTT.